This TCR beta chain was captured in a study of blood T cell repertoires in COVID-19. On the study more broadly: Italy, Spain and the United States were the sources of the convalescent and acute COVID-19 samples. Nucleic acid was either cDNA or gDNA, and it came from T cells, B-cell-depleted T cells, or PBMCs.

Germline-derived CDR1 and CDR2 are MDHEN and SYDVKM. The V and J ends lost 3 bases and 2 bases respectively, with 14 bases between them. The CDR3 runs 15 residues. Original handling: Amplification with reference gene primers provided the estimates of nucleated cell counts. The data were produced by immunoSEQ multiplex PCR, yet TCRdb's version contains in-frame clones alone and is incomplete. D and trimming come from the DNA, and the V and J calls and clone size come from that table. In the table there are under 250,000 clones, 70% to 85% of which are singletons. The sequencing input was peripheral blood. The clonotype originates from a human donor in a cohort sampled during active COVID-19. The rearrangement links TRBV28 to TRBJ2-7; weak D call: TRBD1 (7 bases). The CDR3 DNA is TGTGCCAGCAGTTTGGCACAGGGGAGGACCTACGAGCAGTACTTC. Translated, it gives CASSLAQGRTYEQYF. Based on the CDR3 plus reference TRBV28 and TRBJ2-7, the full variable domain is DVKVTQSSRYLVKRTGEKVFLECVQDMDHENMFWYRQDPGLGLRLIYFSYDVKMKEKGDIPEGYSVSREKKERFSLILESASTNQTSMYLCASSLAQGRTYEQYFGPGTRLTVT.